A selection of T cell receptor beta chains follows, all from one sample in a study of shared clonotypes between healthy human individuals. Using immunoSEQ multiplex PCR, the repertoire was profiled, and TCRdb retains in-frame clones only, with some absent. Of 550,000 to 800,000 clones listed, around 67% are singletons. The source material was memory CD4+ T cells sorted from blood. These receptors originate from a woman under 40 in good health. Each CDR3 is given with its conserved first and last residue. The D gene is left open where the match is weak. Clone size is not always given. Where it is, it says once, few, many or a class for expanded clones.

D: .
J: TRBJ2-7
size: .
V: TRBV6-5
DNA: TGTGCCAGCAGTTACGGCGGCCTCACCTACGAGCAGTACTTC
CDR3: CASSYGGLTYEQYF

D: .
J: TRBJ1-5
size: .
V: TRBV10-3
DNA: TGTGCCATCAGTGAAACAGGGCCGGGCAATCAGCCCCAGCATTTT
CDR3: CAISETGPGNQPQHF

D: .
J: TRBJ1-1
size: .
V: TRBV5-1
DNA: TGCGCCAGCAGCGAACAGGGAGGGGAAACTGAAGCTTTCTTT
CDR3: CASSEQGGETEAFF

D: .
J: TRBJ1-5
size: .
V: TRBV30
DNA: TGTGCCTGGAGTCTTGGTAGCAATCAGCCCCAGCATTTT
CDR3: CAWSLGSNQPQHF

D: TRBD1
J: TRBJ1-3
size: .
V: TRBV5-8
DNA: TGTGCCAGCAGCCAGGGGACAGACATTCACTCTGGAAACACCATATATTTT
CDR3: CASSQGTDIHSGNTIYF

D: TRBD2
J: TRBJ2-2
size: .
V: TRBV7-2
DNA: TGTGCCAGCAGCTTACAACTAGCGGGAAACACCGGGGAGCTGTTTTTT
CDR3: CASSLQLAGNTGELFF

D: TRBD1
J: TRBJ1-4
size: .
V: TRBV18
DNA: TGTGCCAGCTCACCAGGTCAGGGGGCTGAAAAACTGTTTTTT
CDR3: CASSPGQGAEKLFF

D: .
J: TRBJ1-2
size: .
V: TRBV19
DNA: TGTGCCAGTAGTATCCCGCCCTACTATGGCTACACCTTC
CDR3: CASSIPPYYGYTF

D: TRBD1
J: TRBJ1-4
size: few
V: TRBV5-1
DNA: TGCGCCAGCAGAGCAGCCTACAGGGGTTCTAATGAAAAACTGTTTTTT
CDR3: CASRAAYRGSNEKLFF

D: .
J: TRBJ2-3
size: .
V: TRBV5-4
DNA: TGTGCCAGCAGCTTGTATCTGTCAGATACGCAGTATTTT
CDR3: CASSLYLSDTQYF

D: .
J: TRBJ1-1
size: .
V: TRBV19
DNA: TGTGCCAGTAGTATAGATAACAACTTCTTGAACACTGAAGCTTTCTTT
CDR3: CASSIDNNFLNTEAFF

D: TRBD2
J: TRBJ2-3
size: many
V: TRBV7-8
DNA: TGTGCCAGCAGCGAGCGGGAGGGCGCAGATACGCAGTATTTT
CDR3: CASSEREGADTQYF

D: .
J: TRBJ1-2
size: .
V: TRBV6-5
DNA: TGTGCCAGGATTCTATATCCCGGTAACTATGGCTACACCTTC
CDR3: CARILYPGNYGYTF

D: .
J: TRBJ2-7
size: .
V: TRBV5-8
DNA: TGTGCCAGCAGCATATACCGGGACAACTACGAGCAGTACTTC
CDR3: CASSIYRDNYEQYF

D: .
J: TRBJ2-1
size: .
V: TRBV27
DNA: TGTGCCAGCAGTCACCCCCCCCCGGGACCGTACAATGAGCAGTTCTTC
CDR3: CASSHPPPGPYNEQFF

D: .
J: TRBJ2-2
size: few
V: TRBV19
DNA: TGTGCCAGTAGTATAAGCAGGAACACCGGGGAGCTGTTTTTT
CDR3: CASSISRNTGELFF

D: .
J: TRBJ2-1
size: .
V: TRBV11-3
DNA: TGTGCCAGCAGCCCGAGGACAGTAAGGGGAAATGAGCAGTTCTTC
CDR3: CASSPRTVRGNEQFF

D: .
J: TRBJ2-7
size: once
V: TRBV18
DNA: TGTGCCAGCTCACCGGGACAAAGCTCCTACGAGCAGTACTTC
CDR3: CASSPGQSSYEQYF

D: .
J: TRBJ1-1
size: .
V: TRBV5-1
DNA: TGCGCCAGCAGCTTGGCAGCAGGAGGTCACACTGAAGCTTTCTTT
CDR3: CASSLAAGGHTEAFF

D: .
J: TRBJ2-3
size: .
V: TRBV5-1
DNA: TGCGCCAGCAGCTCCCCGGTGTGGGCAGATACGCAGTATTTT
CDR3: CASSSPVWADTQYF

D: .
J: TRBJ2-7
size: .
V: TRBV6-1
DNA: TGTGCCAGCAGTGACAGCACCACCTACGAGCAGTACTTC
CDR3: CASSDSTTYEQYF

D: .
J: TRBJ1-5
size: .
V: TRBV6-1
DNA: TGTGCCGGCAGTGAAGCACAGCCCCAGCATTTT
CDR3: CAGSEAQPQHF

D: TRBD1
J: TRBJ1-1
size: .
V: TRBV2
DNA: TGTGCCAGCAAAGGGACAGATCTGAACACTGAAGCTTTCTTT
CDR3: CASKGTDLNTEAFF

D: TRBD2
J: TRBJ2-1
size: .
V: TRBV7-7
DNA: TGTGCCAGCAGCCTAACTAGCGGGAGGGCCGGTGAGCAGTTCTTC
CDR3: CASSLTSGRAGEQFF

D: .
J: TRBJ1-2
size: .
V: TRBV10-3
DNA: TGTGCCATCAGTGAGGACGGAAGGGGGTATGGCTACACCTTC
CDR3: CAISEDGRGYGYTF

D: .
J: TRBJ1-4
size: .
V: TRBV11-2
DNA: TGTGCCAGCAGCTTAGTGCGGGGTTTAAATGAAAAACTGTTTTTT
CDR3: CASSLVRGLNEKLFF

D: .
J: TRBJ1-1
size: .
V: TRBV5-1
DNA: TGCGCCAGCAGCCACTATTCCGGGACAACAATTAACACTGAAGCTTTCTTT
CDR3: CASSHYSGTTINTEAFF

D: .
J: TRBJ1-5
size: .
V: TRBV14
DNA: TGTGCCAGCAGCCAAGTTGGGTATGGGCCCCAGCATTTT
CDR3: CASSQVGYGPQHF

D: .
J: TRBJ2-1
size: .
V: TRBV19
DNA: TGTGCCAGTAGTACCTCAGCGGGTAGATACAATGAGCAGTTCTTC
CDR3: CASSTSAGRYNEQFF

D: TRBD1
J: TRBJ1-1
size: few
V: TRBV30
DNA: TGTGCCTGGGGGACAGGGATGAACACTGAAGCTTTCTTT
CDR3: CAWGTGMNTEAFF

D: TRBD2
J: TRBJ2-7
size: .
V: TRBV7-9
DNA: TGTGCCAGCAGCTTACAGACTAGCGGGAGATCCTACGAGCAGTACTTC
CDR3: CASSLQTSGRSYEQYF

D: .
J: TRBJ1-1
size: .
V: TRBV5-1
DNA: TGCGCCAGCAGCTTGGAGGGTATAATGAACACTGAAGCTTTCTTT
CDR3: CASSLEGIMNTEAFF

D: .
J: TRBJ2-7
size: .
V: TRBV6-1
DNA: TGTGCCAGCAGTATTACAGGGAACCAGGGGGAGCAGTACTTC
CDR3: CASSITGNQGEQYF

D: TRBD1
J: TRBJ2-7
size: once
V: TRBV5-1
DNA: TGCGCCAGCCGGGCGACAGGGAATCCCTACGAGCAGTACTTC
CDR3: CASRATGNPYEQYF

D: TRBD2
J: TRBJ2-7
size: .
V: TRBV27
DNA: TGTGCCAGCAGTTTCTCGGCTAGCGGGAGGTTCGCCTACGAGCAGTACTTC
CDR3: CASSFSASGRFAYEQYF

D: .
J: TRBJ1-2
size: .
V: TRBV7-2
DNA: TGTGCCAGCAGTCCTCAGGGGTACTATGGCTACACCTTC
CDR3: CASSPQGYYGYTF

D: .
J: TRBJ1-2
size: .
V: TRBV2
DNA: TGTGCCAGCAGTGAAGCTAGGGATTACAACTATGGCTACACCTTC
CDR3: CASSEARDYNYGYTF

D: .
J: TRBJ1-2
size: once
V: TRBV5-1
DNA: TGCGCCAGCAGCTTGGTTTCAGGGGCTAGCTATGGCTACACCTTC
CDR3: CASSLVSGASYGYTF

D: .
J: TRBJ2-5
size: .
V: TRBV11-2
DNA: TGTGCCAGCAGCTTACCCAGGGGTTCGTTGAAGAGGGGAGAGACCCAGTACTTC
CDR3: CASSLPRGSLKRGETQYF

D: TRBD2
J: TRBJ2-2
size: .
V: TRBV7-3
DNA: TGTGCCAGCAGCTTAACTGGGTTTAGCGGGAGCACCGGGGAGCTGTTTTTT
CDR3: CASSLTGFSGSTGELFF

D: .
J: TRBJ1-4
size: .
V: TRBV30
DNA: TGTGCCTGGAGCCATCATAATGGGACGGAGAGTGAAAAACTGTTTTTT
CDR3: CAWSHHNGTESEKLFF

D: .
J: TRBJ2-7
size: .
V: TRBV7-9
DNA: TGTGCCAGCTCTCTAATGAGCTCCTACGAGCAGTACTTC
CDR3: CASSLMSSYEQYF

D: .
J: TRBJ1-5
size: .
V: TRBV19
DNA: TGTGCCAGTAGTATATTGTTTCGACAGGCCAATCAGCCCCAGCATTTT
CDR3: CASSILFRQANQPQHF

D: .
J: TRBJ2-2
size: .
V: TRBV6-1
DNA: TGTGCCAGCAGTGAACTAGCACCCGGGGAGCTGTTTTTT
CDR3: CASSELAPGELFF

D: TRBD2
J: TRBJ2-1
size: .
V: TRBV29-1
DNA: TGCAGCGGCACCACTAGCGGATACTACAATGAGCAGTTCTTC
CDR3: CSGTTSGYYNEQFF

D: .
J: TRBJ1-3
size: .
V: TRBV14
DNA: TGTGCCAGCAGCCTTCAGGCGGCGGGAAACACCATATATTTT
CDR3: CASSLQAAGNTIYF

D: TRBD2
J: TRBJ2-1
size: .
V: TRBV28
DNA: TGTGCCAGCAGTTTTTATGCTAGCGGCTCCCTCTACAATGAGCAGTTCTTC
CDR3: CASSFYASGSLYNEQFF